This TCR beta chain was recorded in a study of T cell responses to AZD1222 COVID-19 vaccine. Remarks on this clone: Its cognate antigen is unknown.

Repertoires were generated with immunoSEQ multiplex PCR, while TCRdb's copy carries only in-frame clones and drops some. The profile shows under 300,000 clones, approximately 95% of them singletons. CDR3 size: 13 residues. Trimming took 6 bases from V and 7 from J, leaving 12 bases between them. Germline loops: CDR1 MDHEN, CDR2 SYDVKM. Study findings and constraints: Among the donors, most were white British and more were female, and clonal diversity was possibly underestimated.

The chain couples TRBV28 to TRBJ1-4; D is uncertain. The origin of this receptor is an adult in good health. Source: peripheral blood, taken on day 0 of AZD1222 vaccination. The DNA for the CDR3 is TGTGCCAGCAGAATACAAGGGAGTGAAAAACTGTTTTTT. This encodes CASRIQGSEKLFF.